The clone carrying this TCR beta chain has a single count. The data are from a study of early stage breast cancer tumors. Background on the study: Of around 16 invasive breast tumors, about a dozen were hormone receptor-positive, HER2-negative. Among around 12 ER+/PR+/HER2- tumors, eight were ductal, four lobular. Samples were sequenced at 9 to 10-fold average coverage.

The CDR3 consists of 15 residues. Trimming took 5 bases from V and 6 from J; bases not matched to a gene: 4. Germline lookup yields CDR1 SEHNR and CDR2 FQNEAQ (reference sequence). The repertoire was sequenced with immunoSEQ multiplex PCR; TCRdb's copy has only in-frame clones and lacks some. The sample carries under 75,000 clones, about 83% recorded once. This chain links TRBV7-9 with TRBJ2-1; TRBD2 matches 13 bases. The receptor was isolated from a person in their thirties with breast cancer. The sequenced material came from blood. CDR3 nucleotides: TGTGCCAGCAGCGCTGGACTAGCGGGAGCCAATGAGCAGTTCTTC. Translation: CASSAGLAGANEQFF.